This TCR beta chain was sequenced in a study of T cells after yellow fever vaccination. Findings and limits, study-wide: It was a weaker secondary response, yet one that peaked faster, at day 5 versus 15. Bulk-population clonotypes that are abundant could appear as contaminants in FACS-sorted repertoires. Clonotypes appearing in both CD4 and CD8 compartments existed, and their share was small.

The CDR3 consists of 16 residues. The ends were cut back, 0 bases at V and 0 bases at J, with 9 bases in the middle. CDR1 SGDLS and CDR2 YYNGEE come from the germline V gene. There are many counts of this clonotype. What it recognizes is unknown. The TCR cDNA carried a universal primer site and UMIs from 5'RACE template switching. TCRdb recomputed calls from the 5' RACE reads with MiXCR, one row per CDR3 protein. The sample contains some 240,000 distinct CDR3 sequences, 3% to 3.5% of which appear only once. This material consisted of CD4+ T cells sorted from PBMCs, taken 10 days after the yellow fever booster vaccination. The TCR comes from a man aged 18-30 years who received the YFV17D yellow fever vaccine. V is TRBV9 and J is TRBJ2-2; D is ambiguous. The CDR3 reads CASSVAGAANTGELFF. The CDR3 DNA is TGTGCCAGCAGCGTAGCTGGAGCCGCGAACACCGGGGAGCTGTTTTTT. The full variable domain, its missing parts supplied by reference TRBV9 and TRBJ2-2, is DSGVTQTPKHLITATGQRVTLRCSPRSGDLSVYWYQQSLDQGLQFLIQYYNGEERAKGNILERFSAQQFPDLHSELNLSSLELGDSALYFCASSVAGAANTGELFFGEGSRLTVL.